These 20 T cell receptor beta chains were all obtained from the same sample, sequenced in a study of blood T cell repertoires in COVID-19 (dated by TCRdb to between 2020 and 2021). Preparation of the library involved the immunoSEQ multiplex PCR assay. The source is immuneACCESS, and TCRdb retained only in-frame sequences with V and J called. Part of the clones is not carried over; for the studies checked, unresolved V genes explain less than half of this, and the remainder is unexplained. Within this sample are about 140,000 clones, with roughly 84% of them counted one time only. The top ten clones comprise under 4.5% of the sample. Sequenced: peripheral blood. These receptors were obtained from a woman aged 55-70 years with acute or convalescent COVID-19.

This chain uses TRBV27 with TRBJ1-5, with 8 bases lining up with TRBD1. The CDR3 has 15 amino acids. Germline V CDR1 and CDR2: MNHEY, SMNVEV (reference sequence). With 0 bases clipped from V and 7 bases from J, the junction kept 5 bases outside the gene matches. The CDR3 is CASSLSGTGGQPQHF. CDR3 in DNA: TGTGCCAGCAGTTTATCGGGGACAGGCGGCCAGCCCCAGCATTTT.

This clone came up many times. The rearrangement uses TRBV28 and TRBJ1-5; D gene ambiguous. Germline-derived CDR1 and CDR2 are MDHEN and SYDVKM. This CDR3 contains 16 residues. The V gene lost 3 bases and the J gene lost 2 bases, with 14 bases spanning the gap. The CDR3 loop reads CASSFLSPSGNQPQHF. CDR3 nucleotide sequence: TGTGCCAGCAGTTTTCTTTCTCCTAGTGGCAATCAGCCCCAGCATTTT.

Only one count was recorded for this clone. The CDR3: CASSLVCSHEGFNQPQHF. The CDR3 DNA reads TGTGCCAGCAGCTTGGTATGCAGCCACGAGGGCTTTAATCAGCCCCAGCATTTT. The chain has TRBV5-4 and TRBJ1-5, with no clear D. The CDR3 extends over 18 amino acids. Trimming left V 0 bases short and J 4 bases short, with 20 bases between. Germline values: CDR1 SGHNT, CDR2 YYREEE (reference sequence).

The gene calls are TRBV19 and TRBJ2-2, with 10 bases identical to TRBD2. The germline V gene encodes CDR1 LNHDA and CDR2 SQIVND (reference sequence). The CDR3 sequence is 14 residues long. J gave up 6 bases and V 8 bases, and 6 bases lay outside the gene matches. CDR3 sequence: CASSGTSAAGELFF. In DNA, the CDR3 is TGTGCCAGTTCCGGGACTAGCGCAGCCGGGGAGCTGTTTTTT.

The rearrangement joins TRBV9 to TRBJ2-1; perhaps TRBD2 as D (6 bases). The ends were cut back, 0 bases at V and 9 bases at J, with 13 bases in the middle. The CDR3 covers 14 residues. Germline CDR1 reads SGDLS; CDR2 reads YYNGEE. The CDR3 spells CASSVAPSVTEQFF. The CDR3 region has the DNA TGTGCCAGCAGCGTAGCTCCTAGCGTGACTGAGCAGTTCTTC.

The V and J genes are TRBV7-9 and TRBJ2-1; TRBD2 aligns across 10 bases. V lost 4 bases and J lost 7; bases outside the gene matches: 10. The CDR3 is 16 amino acids. Germline lookup yields CDR1 SEHNR and CDR2 FQNEAQ (reference sequence). CDR3 protein: CASSSQSGRAPNEQFF. CDR3 sequence (DNA): TGTGCCAGCAGCTCCCAAAGCGGGAGGGCTCCTAATGAGCAGTTCTTC. The whole variable domain, remainder taken from reference TRBV7-9 and TRBJ2-1, is DTGVSQNPRHKITKRGQNVTFRCDPISEHNRLYWYRQTLGQGPEFLTYFQNEAQLEKSRLLSDRFSAERPKGSFSTLEIQRTEQGDSAMYLCASSSQSGRAPNEQFFGPGTRLTVL.

V usage is TRBV7-3 and J usage is TRBJ2-3; tentative D call: TRBD1 (6 bases). Trimming removed 5 bases from V and 4 bases from J, with 16 bases in between. The length of the CDR3 is 15 residues. From germline, CDR1 is SGHTA and CDR2 FQGTGA. This CDR3 is CASSLRRGGADTQYF. In DNA, the CDR3 is TGTGCCAGCAGCCTACGCAGGGGCGGTGCAGATACGCAGTATTTT. Full variable domain (outside the CDR3, taken from reference TRBV7-3 and TRBJ2-3): GAGVSQTPSNKVTEKGKYVELRCDPISGHTALYWYRQSLGQGPEFLIYFQGTGAADDSGLPNDRFFAVRPEGSVSTLKIQRTERGDSAVYLCASSLRRGGADTQYFGPGTRLTVL.

For the CDR3, the DNA is TGTGCCAGCTCGGACGGACAGGGCTCTGGAAACACCATATATTTT. This codes for CASSDGQGSGNTIYF. The chain combines TRBV18 with TRBJ1-3; TRBD1 agrees at 8 bases. V lost 6 bases and J lost 0; bases outside the gene matches: 4. The CDR3 is 15 residues long. CDR1 is KGHSH and CDR2 is LQKENI in the germline V gene.

The rearrangement uses TRBV7-9 and TRBJ1-6; D is uncertain. Trimming pared 4 bases from V and 7 bases from J, leaving 8 bases between. Germline CDR1 is SEHNR and CDR2 is FQNEAQ (reference sequence). This CDR3 has 13 residues. CDR3 coding DNA: TGTGCCAGCAGCTCCCGGGAAAATTCACCCCTCCACTTT. Its translation: CASSSRENSPLHF.

The chain employs TRBV7-9 and TRBJ2-3; perhaps TRBD2 as D (6 bases). The CDR3 consists of 14 residues. CDR1 is SEHNR and CDR2 is FQNEAQ in the germline V gene (reference sequence). Trimming took off 5 bases at V and 2 bases at J, with 11 bases between the two ends. Here the CDR3 reads CASSISGHTDTQYF. The CDR3 DNA is TGTGCCAGCAGCATTAGCGGACACACAGATACGCAGTATTTT.

This clone was counted a single time. This chain joins TRBV15 and TRBJ2-1; the D gene is possibly TRBD1 (5 bases). The V gene's germline CDR1 is LNHNV and CDR2 YYDKDF (reference sequence). The CDR3 runs to 16 residues. V was trimmed by 3 bases and J by 11 bases, leaving 23 bases between them. CDR3 DNA sequence: TGTGCCACCAGCAGGGGGCCGGAGAGCGTCGAACTGAAGCAGTTCTTC. Amino acids: CATSRGPESVELKQFF. The full variable domain, with the rest looked up from reference TRBV15 and TRBJ2-1, is DAMVIQNPRYQVTQFGKPVTLSCSQTLNHNVMYWYQQKSSQAPKLLFHYYDKDFNNEADTPDNFQSRRPNTSFCFLDIRSPGLGDTAMYLCATSRGPESVELKQFFGPGTRLTVL.

This clone has a single count. This chain joins TRBV10-3 and TRBJ2-5; perhaps TRBD1 as D (5 bases). V was shortened by 0 bases and J by 1 base, with 9 bases between the two germline ends. The germline CDR1 and CDR2 sequences are ENHRY and SYGVKD. This CDR3 has 15 residues. CDR3 sequence (DNA): TGTGCCATCAGTGAGTCTAGGACAATCCAAGAGACCCAGTACTTC. Amino acids: CAISESRTIQETQYF.

The CDR3 spells CASSLRGTSGETQYF. The CDR3 DNA follows: TGCGCCAGCAGCTTGAGGGGGACTAGCGGAGAGACCCAGTACTTC. V is TRBV5-1 and J is TRBJ2-5, with TRBD2 matching over 11 bases. The CDR3 runs 15 residues. Germline lookup yields CDR1 SGHRS and CDR2 YFSETQ. With V trimmed by 1 base and J by 4 bases, 3 bases remained unmatched.

The V call is TRBV30, the J call TRBJ1-3; D is perhaps TRBD1 (6 bases). The CDR3 covers 15 residues. From germline, CDR1 is GTSNPN and CDR2 SVGIG (reference sequence). V was trimmed by 2 bases and J by 4 bases, leaving 15 bases between them. In DNA, the CDR3 is TGTGCCTGGAGTTTTCCCGGGACAATAGGAAACACCATATATTTT. Its protein is CAWSFPGTIGNTIYF.

CDR3 sequence reads: CATSGLTGRNTGELFF. The CDR3, as DNA: TGTGCCACCAGTGGCTTGACAGGGCGGAACACCGGGGAGCTGTTTTTT. This chain uses TRBV24-1 with TRBJ2-2, with TRBD1 matching 7 bases. Losses at the gene ends were 5 bases for V and 1 base for J; bases not matched to a gene: 6. This CDR3 comprises 16 residues. Germline values: CDR1 KGHDR, CDR2 SFDVKD.

The chain couples TRBV29-1 to TRBJ1-2; 8 nucleotides align to TRBD1. This CDR3 region has 14 residues. CDR1 and CDR2 from the germline V gene are SQVTM and ANQGSEA. V lost 1 base to trimming and J lost 3 bases; unmatched junction nucleotides: 4. The CDR3 nucleotides are TGCAGCGTTGAAGGGGGACAGGCGCACTATGGCTACACCTTC. Translation gives CSVEGGQAHYGYTF.

The V and J genes are TRBV9 and TRBJ1-4, with 8 bases that match TRBD1. Germline lookup yields CDR1 SGDLS and CDR2 YYNGEE. The CDR3 has 15 residues. With V trimmed by 0 bases and J by 4 bases, 2 bases remained unmatched. DNA for the CDR3: TGTGCCAGCAGCGTAGGGACAGGGTTTAATGAAAAACTGTTTTTT. Translation: CASSVGTGFNEKLFF.

The chain links TRBV18 to TRBJ1-1, with D perhaps TRBD1 (6 bases). The germline V gene has CDR1 KGHSH and CDR2 LQKENI. The CDR3 length is 14 residues. V shed 6 bases and J shed 6 bases, with 17 bases lying between them. CDR3 DNA: TGTGCCAGCTCCCAAAAAGGGGGAACGTCTGAAGCTTTCTTT. Encoded protein: CASSQKGGTSEAFF.

In its sample, this clone was seen once. The chain has TRBV2 and TRBJ2-2; 11 bases match TRBD2. The germline V gene has CDR1 SNHLY and CDR2 FYNNEI. The CDR3 runs 17 residues. The trim removed 1 base at V and 5 bases at J, leaving 6 bases unmatched. Here the CDR3 reads CASSEDSGRARTGELFF. DNA of the CDR3: TGTGCCAGCAGTGAAGATAGCGGGAGGGCGCGGACCGGGGAGCTGTTTTTT.

The chain joins TRBV15 to TRBJ2-6; tentative D call: TRBD2 (5 bases). The CDR3 runs to 14 residues. The germline V gene has CDR1 LNHNV and CDR2 YYDKDF (reference sequence). V lost 1 base, J lost 4 bases, and 5 bases lay in between. The CDR3 DNA reads as TGTGCCACCAGCAGAGGGAGGGGGGCCAACGTCCTGACTTTC. It translates to CATSRGRGANVLTF.